Each of the 22 T cell receptor beta chains below was sequenced from the same sample in a study of shared clonotypes between healthy human individuals. Produced via immunoSEQ multiplex PCR; TCRdb's table is partial and in-frame only. The data show about 580,000 clones, 95% to 98% seen once. Naive CD8 cells lacked CD45RO, underwent positive selection for CCR7 and left out terminally differentiated effector memory CD45RA+ cells. Sequenced material: naive CD8+ T cells sorted from blood. The receptors here all came from a man aged 25 to 45 in good health.

The V gene is TRBV29-1, the J gene TRBJ2-2, with a weak D call TRBD2 (5 bases). Looked up from germline, CDR1 is SQVTM and CDR2 is ANQGSEA. V lost 3 bases and J lost 1, with 9 bases in between. This CDR3 region has 14 residues. CDR3 nucleotide sequence: TGCAGCGTTGAGGGTCGGGAGAACACCGGGGAGCTGTTTTTT. This codes for CSVEGRENTGELFF.

This chain connects TRBV7-8 to TRBJ1-1; 11 bases agree with TRBD1. Unmatched junction bases numbered 11, after V lost 2 bases and J lost 3 bases. The CDR3 extends over 18 amino acids. Germline V gene lookup returns CDR1 SGHVS and CDR2 FQNEAQ. This CDR3 is CASSLPREGQGGYTEAFF. The DNA of the CDR3 is TGTGCCAGCAGCTTACCCCGCGAGGGACAGGGGGGGTACACTGAAGCTTTCTTT.

The chain is built from TRBV28 and TRBJ2-1, with 8 bases identical to TRBD2. The CDR3 contains 19 residues. CDR1 and CDR2 (germline): MDHEN, SYDVKM. The ends lost 6 bases at V and 9 bases at J; junction bases unmatched: 25. The DNA of the CDR3 is TGTGCCAGCAGGCCAGGGCGGGAGGTCATCTCCCCTTCAGGGCGTGAGCAGTTCTTC. Protein: CASRPGREVISPSGREQFF.

This sequence joins TRBV15 and TRBJ2-1, with TRBD2 as a possible D gene (6 bases). CDR1 and CDR2 from the germline V gene are LNHNV and YYDKDF (reference sequence). The V end lost 3 bases, the J end lost 3 bases, and 15 bases lay between the germline ends. The CDR3 is 16 residues long. The CDR3 here is CATSRDMAEGYNEQFF. The DNA for the CDR3 is TGTGCCACCAGCAGGGACATGGCGGAGGGCTACAATGAGCAGTTCTTC.

The chain couples TRBV29-1 to TRBJ2-7; D is tentatively TRBD1 or TRBD2 (6 bases each). The germline V and J ends were trimmed by 4 bases and 5 bases, with 18 bases remaining between them. This CDR3 has 14 residues. Germline CDR1 SQVTM, CDR2 ANQGSEA. The CDR3: CSVGRAGGGHEQYF. The CDR3 nucleotides read TGCAGCGTTGGGAGGGCAGGTGGGGGCCACGAGCAGTACTTC.

This chain uses TRBV7-9 with TRBJ1-4, with D possibly TRBD1 on 6 matching bases. The V gene lost 0 bases and the J gene lost 3 bases, with 8 bases spanning the gap. CDR1 is SEHNR and CDR2 is FQNEAQ in the germline V gene (reference sequence). CDR3 length equals 15 residues. The CDR3 DNA sequence: TGTGCCAGCAGCTTAGCACAGGGTGCTAATGAAAAACTGTTTTTT. Its protein product is CASSLAQGANEKLFF.

The V and J genes are TRBV7-8 and TRBJ2-1; no firm D call. Germline V lookup: CDR1 SGHVS, CDR2 FQNEAQ. V lost 0 bases to trimming and J lost 7 bases, with 19 bases between them. This CDR3 spans 17 amino acids. The CDR3 sequence: CASSLAYWVQKGNEQFF. The CDR3 nucleotides are TGTGCCAGCAGCTTAGCGTATTGGGTCCAGAAGGGAAATGAGCAGTTCTTC.

The chain couples TRBV11-2 to TRBJ2-2, with 15 bases identical to TRBD2. The germline V gene encodes CDR1 SGHAT and CDR2 FQNNGV. The CDR3 spans 16 residues. Trimming took 1 base from V and 7 from J; bases not matched to a gene: 1. CDR3 in amino acids: CASSLGTSGRVGELFF. In DNA form, the CDR3 reads TGTGCCAGCAGCTTAGGGACTAGCGGGAGGGTCGGGGAGCTGTTTTTT.

The chain uses TRBV29-1 and TRBJ2-1; 8 positions agree with TRBD2. This CDR3 comprises 13 residues. V lost 5 bases, J lost 8 bases, and 8 bases stayed unmatched. From germline, CDR1 is SQVTM and CDR2 ANQGSEA. CDR3 residues: CSVQGLEGDEQFF. DNA of the CDR3: TGCAGCGTTCAGGGACTAGAAGGCGATGAGCAGTTCTTC.

This chain links TRBV29-1 with TRBJ2-7; D gene unclear. The V gene's germline CDR1 is SQVTM and CDR2 ANQGSEA. Trimming pared 2 bases from V and 2 bases from J, leaving 10 bases between. This CDR3 has 13 residues. In nucleotides, the CDR3 is TGCAGCGTTGAAAATGGGATAACCTACGAGCAGTACTTC. This sequence encodes CSVENGITYEQYF.

This chain joins TRBV11-3 and TRBJ2-7; D unclear. The CDR3 loop spans 13 amino acids. The V end lost 0 bases, the J end lost 3 bases, and 6 bases lay between the germline ends. The germline V gene has CDR1 SGHNT and CDR2 YENEEA. CDR3 DNA sequence: TGTGCCAGCAGCTTAGACCGTGACTACGAGCAGTACTTC. This gives the protein CASSLDRDYEQYF.

The V gene is TRBV9, the J gene TRBJ2-3; D remains unclear. The germline gives CDR1 SGDLS, CDR2 YYNGEE. V lost 3 bases and J 3 bases, leaving 11 bases between the germline ends. The length of the CDR3 is 14 residues. CDR3 DNA sequence: TGTGCCAGCAGCGGTACCAGTTGGACAGATACGCAGTATTTT. This codes for CASSGTSWTDTQYF.

This rearrangement joins TRBV6-1 to TRBJ1-2, with TRBD1 matching over 8 bases. The CDR3 has 13 amino acids. Per the germline V gene, CDR1 is MNHNS and CDR2 is SASEGT. With 5 bases clipped from V and 3 bases from J, the junction kept 2 bases outside the gene matches. The CDR3 region is CASSKQGDYGYTF. CDR3 DNA: TGTGCCAGCAGTAAACAGGGGGACTATGGCTACACCTTC.

The chain links TRBV27 to TRBJ2-1; the D gene is possibly TRBD1 (6 bases). Germline-derived CDR1 and CDR2 are MNHEY and SMNVEV (reference sequence). V was clipped by 5 bases and J by 5 bases, with 16 bases between them. This CDR3 spans 15 amino acids. CDR3 sequence: CASSIFGGGNNEQFF. DNA of the CDR3: TGTGCCAGCAGTATCTTTGGTGGGGGCAACAATGAGCAGTTCTTC.

This rearrangement joins TRBV11-2 to TRBJ1-3; D gene ambiguous. CDR3 length equals 16 residues. Looked up from germline, CDR1 is SGHAT and CDR2 is FQNNGV. Trimming removed 1 base from V and 0 bases from J, with 10 bases in between. The CDR3 sequence is CASSLGGGRSGNTIYF. CDR3 coding DNA: TGTGCCAGCAGCTTAGGCGGCGGACGCTCTGGAAACACCATATATTTT.

The chain is built from TRBV11-2 and TRBJ2-7; D gene uncertain. The CDR3 is 12 amino acids. The germline V and J ends were trimmed by 1 base and 6 bases, with 7 bases remaining between them. Germline V gene sequence: CDR1 SGHAT, CDR2 FQNNGV. The DNA for the CDR3 is TGTGCCAGCAGCTTAGTGGGGATCGAGCAGTACTTC. This gives the protein CASSLVGIEQYF.

V gene TRBV7-6 combines with J gene TRBJ1-1, with 7 bases fitting TRBD1. J lost 3 bases, V lost 5 bases, and 6 bases had no gene match. The CDR3 totals 14 residues. CDR1 is SGHVS and CDR2 is FNYEAQ in the germline V gene. The CDR3 loop is CASSPQGRDTEAFF. Here the CDR3 DNA reads TGTGCCAGCAGCCCACAGGGGAGGGACACTGAAGCTTTCTTT.

The V and J genes are TRBV27 and TRBJ2-3, with 7 bases that match TRBD1. The CDR3 totals 14 residues. From germline, CDR1 is MNHEY and CDR2 SMNVEV (reference sequence). V was pared by 8 bases and J by 2 bases, with 7 bases of the junction left unmatched. CDR3 region: CASRGQIYTDTQYF. CDR3 in DNA: TGTGCCAGCCGGGGACAGATTTACACAGATACGCAGTATTTT.

As DNA, the CDR3 is TGCAGCGTCCCGAAGCAGGCCTCCACTGAAGCTTTCTTT. This sequence encodes CSVPKQASTEAFF. The rearrangement joins TRBV29-1 to TRBJ1-1; D is undetermined. The ends were cut back, 6 bases at V and 4 bases at J, with 15 bases in the middle. The germline V gene has CDR1 SQVTM and CDR2 ANQGSEA. The CDR3 totals 13 residues.

The chain has TRBV13 and TRBJ2-1, with no clear D. V lost 2 bases and J 2 bases, leaving 7 bases between the germline ends. Germline CDR1 reads PRHDT; CDR2 reads FYEKMQ (reference sequence). This CDR3 comprises 14 residues. The CDR3 nucleotides read TGTGCCAGCAGCTTACACACGACCTACAATGAGCAGTTCTTC. Amino acid sequence: CASSLHTTYNEQFF.

This chain joins TRBV9 and TRBJ2-1; D unclear. The CDR3 is 16 amino acids. V was pared by 0 bases and J by 6 bases, with 16 bases between. Germline-derived CDR1 and CDR2 are SGDLS and YYNGEE. DNA of the CDR3: TGTGCCAGCAGCGTAGACGGGTATGGAACATCCAATGAGCAGTTCTTC. Encoded protein: CASSVDGYGTSNEQFF.

This clone was observed a few times. CDR3 DNA: TGTGCCAGTATGGACCTGAGCTCCTACGAGCAGTACTTC. It codes for CASMDLSSYEQYF. The chain recombines TRBV19 with TRBJ2-7, with D unresolved. The CDR3 runs 13 residues. Looked up from germline, CDR1 is LNHDA and CDR2 is SQIVND (reference sequence). The V and J ends lost 7 bases and 0 bases respectively, with 10 bases between them.